This note documents a single T cell receptor (beta chain) sequence. The data were taken from a study of blood T cell repertoires in COVID-19. As for the study in general: The United States, Italy and Spain supplied acute and convalescent COVID-19 samples.

As processed by the authors: Researchers report that nucleated cell counts were estimated from reference gene primer amplification. TCRdb's table, derived via immunoSEQ multiplex PCR, lists solely in-frame clones and lacks some. From that table come the V and J calls and clone size; the DNA was used to work out D and trimming. In the table there are approximately 240,000 clones, 84% of which are singletons. Germline CDR1 reads MNHEY; CDR2 reads SVGAGI. This CDR3 is built from 14 residues. The ends were cut back, 1 base at V and 1 base at J, with 7 bases in the middle. The gene calls are TRBV6-5 and TRBJ1-1; D is uncertain. The sample was peripheral blood. The source of this sequence is a woman aged 25 to 39 who had recovered from COVID-19. The CDR3 sequence is CASSYLGENTEAFF. The DNA for the CDR3 is TGTGCCAGCAGTTACTTGGGAGAGAACACTGAAGCTTTCTTT.